These 10 T cell receptor beta chains came from one sample sequenced in a study of beta chain features in type 1 diabetes. Sequenced material consisted of expressed TCRB transcripts (all of the isolated RNA was reverse transcribed). The table came from immunoSEQ multiplex PCR; TCRdb's copy has only in-frame clones and leaves some out. The sample shows about 900,000 clones, about a sixth of them seen only once. The sample taken for sequencing was naive CD4+ T cells from blood. These receptors were collected from a woman aged 18-30 years in good health.

This clone was found a few times. The chain recombines TRBV4-2 with TRBJ2-5; 7 bases fit TRBD1. This CDR3 has 16 residues. Losses at the gene ends were 1 base for V and 1 base for J; bases not matched to a gene: 6. CDR1 is LGHNA, CDR2 YNFKEQ, per germline. This CDR3 reads CASSQVGTATQETQYF. The DNA of the CDR3 is TGTGCCAGCAGCCAAGTAGGGACAGCAACCCAAGAGACCCAGTACTTC.

The chain couples TRBV7-2 to TRBJ1-1; no clear D gene. The germline CDR1 and CDR2 sequences are SGHTA and FQGNSA. The CDR3 has 15 residues. V lost 4 bases to trimming and J lost 2 bases, with 14 bases between them. The CDR3 is CASSSWTAPNTEAFF. The CDR3 coding sequence is TGTGCCAGCAGCTCCTGGACGGCTCCCAACACTGAAGCTTTCTTT.

V and J are TRBV7-2 and TRBJ2-6; 9 positions match TRBD2. This CDR3 region has 16 residues. Trimming cost V 1 base and J 3 bases; bases outside gene matches: 1. Germline CDR1 is SGHTA and CDR2 is FQGNSA. CDR3 in amino acids: CASSLGGRGGANVLTF. The CDR3 DNA is TGTGCCAGCAGCTTAGGCGGGAGGGGTGGGGCCAACGTCCTGACTTTC.

The rearrangement uses TRBV28 and TRBJ2-3; 7 bases map to TRBD2. Germline loops: CDR1 MDHEN, CDR2 SYDVKM. The CDR3 is 17 residues long. The junction had 11 bases not matched to a gene; V was cut back by 2 bases and J by 3 bases. Written as DNA, the CDR3 is TGTGCCAGCAGTTTACTGGGGGGAGGGCCCTGGACAGATACGCAGTATTTT. Translating it yields CASSLLGGGPWTDTQYF.

This clone turned up a few times. V is TRBV5-1 and J is TRBJ2-7, with D tentatively TRBD1 (5 bases). The CDR3 contains 16 residues. Trimming stripped 0 bases from V and 3 bases from J, with 16 bases between. Germline V gives CDR1 SGHRS, CDR2 YFSETQ. DNA of the CDR3: TGCGCCAGCAGCTTGGTTCGCGGAAGGGGTGTCTACGAGCAGTACTTC. Its translation: CASSLVRGRGVYEQYF. The entire variable domain, with the rest obtained from reference TRBV5-1 and TRBJ2-7, is as follows: KAGVTQTPRYLIKTRGQQVTLSCSPISGHRSVSWYQQTPGQGLQFLFEYFSETQRNKGNFPGRFSGRQFSNSRSEMNVSTLELGDSALYLCASSLVRGRGVYEQYFGPGTRLTVT.

The rearrangement uses TRBV7-9 and TRBJ2-1; the D is unclear. Per the germline V gene, CDR1 is SEHNR and CDR2 is FQNEAQ (reference sequence). This CDR3 contains 15 residues. Trimming took off 3 bases at V and 1 base at J, with 10 bases between the two ends. Here the CDR3 DNA reads TGTGCCAGCAGCTTCGCGGTTTTTTCCTACAATGAGCAGTTCTTC. Translating it yields CASSFAVFSYNEQFF.

The genes are TRBV23-1 and TRBJ2-1; D is unresolved. TRBV23-1 qualifies as an ORF whose function is uncertain. The CDR3 has 15 residues. Trimming stripped 4 bases from V and 0 bases from J, with 10 bases between. Here the CDR3 DNA reads TGCGCCAGCAGTCGGGTCGATAGCTCCTACAATGAGCAGTTCTTC. This encodes CASSRVDSSYNEQFF.

This clone was found a few times. The chain joins TRBV4-2 to TRBJ2-7; D may be TRBD1 (5 bases). This CDR3 contains 13 residues. Germline V gene lookup returns CDR1 LGHNA and CDR2 YNFKEQ. V was shortened by 0 bases and J by 4 bases, with 7 bases between the two germline ends. CDR3 region: CASSQEAGYEQYF. The CDR3 DNA reads as TGTGCCAGCAGCCAAGAGGCAGGGTACGAGCAGTACTTC.

The V and J genes are TRBV7-6 and TRBJ2-1; TRBD2 aligns across 8 bases. V was pared by 6 bases and J by 8 bases, with 12 bases of the junction left unmatched. Germline-derived CDR1 and CDR2 are SGHVS and FNYEAQ. The CDR3 contains 15 residues. The CDR3 region has the DNA TGTGCCAGCAGATCGCGTACTAGCGGCTTCGATGAGCAGTTCTTC. This gives the protein CASRSRTSGFDEQFF.

This clone has at least ten counts. This chain connects TRBV13 to TRBJ2-2; a possible D gene is TRBD1 (5 bases). The CDR3 is 13 amino acids. V lost 7 bases and J 3 bases, leaving 9 bases between the germline ends. The V gene's germline CDR1 is PRHDT and CDR2 FYEKMQ (reference sequence). Written as DNA, the CDR3 is TGTGCCAGCACCTCACAGGACACCGGGGAGCTGTTTTTT. Its protein is CASTSQDTGELFF.